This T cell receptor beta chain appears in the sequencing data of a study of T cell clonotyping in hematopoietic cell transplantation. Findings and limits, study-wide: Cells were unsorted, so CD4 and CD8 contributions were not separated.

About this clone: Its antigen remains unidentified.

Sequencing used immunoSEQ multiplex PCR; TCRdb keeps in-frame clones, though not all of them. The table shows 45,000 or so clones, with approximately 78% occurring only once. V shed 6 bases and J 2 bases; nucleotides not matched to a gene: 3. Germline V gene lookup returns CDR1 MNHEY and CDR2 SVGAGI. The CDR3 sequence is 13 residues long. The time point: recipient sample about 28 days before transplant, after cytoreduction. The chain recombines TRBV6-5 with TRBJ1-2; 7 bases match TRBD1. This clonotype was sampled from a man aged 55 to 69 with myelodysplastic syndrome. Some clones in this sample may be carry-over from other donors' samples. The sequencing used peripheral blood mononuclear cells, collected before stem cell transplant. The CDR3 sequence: CASRLQGNYGYTF. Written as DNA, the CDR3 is TGTGCCAGCAGGCTACAGGGGAACTATGGCTACACCTTC.